The 17 T cell receptor beta chains given below trace back to one sample, sequenced in a study of vaccination effects on CD4 cells after COVID-19 (dated 2022 in TCRdb). The receptor library was made with the immunoSEQ multiplex PCR assay. TCRdb took this table from immuneACCESS and kept in-frame rearrangements with V and J called. Such tables lack part of the clones; where checked against another copy, unresolved V genes explain under half of the gap, and the rest is unexplained. The table for this sample lists more than 65,000 clones; over 70% of them were counted only once. 1.2% of the sample rests with the top ten. In the ViraFEST assay, PBMC were stimulated with viral peptide pools, and TCR sequencing was then used to find antigen-specific CD4+ T cell clonotypes based on their expansion. After roughly 11 days of culture, CD4+ T cells were isolated with the EasySep CD4+ T cell isolation kit. Each participant received two doses of an mRNA SARS-CoV-2 vaccine, either BNT162b2 or mRNA-1273.

No antigen has been identified for these receptors. Specimen: CD4+ T cells from PBMCs cultured with HCoV-229E spike peptides, collected after COVID-19 vaccination. The cell subset or site label, read with the paper, signifies: HCoV-229E spike overlapping peptide pool stimulation. The receptors originated from a human donor who received a COVID-19 vaccine.

The chain carries TRBV5-1 and TRBJ2-4; possible D gene TRBD1, 5 bases. V lost 4 bases, J lost 6 bases, and 5 bases lay in between. CDR3 length: 11 residues. Looked up from germline, CDR1 is SGHRS and CDR2 is YFSETQ. The CDR3 here is CASSQGNIQYF. CDR3 nucleotides: TGCGCCAGCAGCCAGGGAAACATTCAGTACTTC.

This chain joins TRBV3-1 (or the pseudogene TRBV3-2) and TRBJ1-1; D gene unclear. V was clipped by 1 base and J by 4 bases, with 10 bases between them. CDR1 and CDR2 (germline): LGHDT, YNNKEL (reference sequence). The length of the CDR3 is 14 residues. CDR3 protein: CASSQVDGVTEAFF. In DNA form, the CDR3 reads TGTGCCAGCAGCCAAGTAGATGGGGTCACTGAAGCTTTCTTT.

The genes are TRBV7-9 and TRBJ1-5; D not resolved. V lost 5 bases to trimming and J lost 7 bases, with 9 bases between them. CDR1 and CDR2 from the germline V gene are SEHNR and FQNEAQ (reference sequence). This CDR3 has 12 amino acids. CDR3 residues: CASSQPDQPQHF. The DNA for the CDR3 is TGTGCCAGCAGCCAACCTGACCAGCCCCAGCATTTT.

The chain uses TRBV6-5 and TRBJ1-6, with TRBD1 matching over 7 bases. Per germline, CDR1 MNHEY and CDR2 SVGAGI. The V and J ends lost 5 bases and 5 bases, in that order; junction bases with no gene match: 6. The CDR3 is 15 amino acids. The CDR3 reads CASSRGTVNNSPLHF. The CDR3 region has the DNA TGTGCCAGCAGTCGGGGGACAGTGAATAATTCACCCCTCCACTTT.

The rearrangement uses TRBV30 and TRBJ1-4, with 8 bases fitting TRBD1. V lost 3 bases, J lost 8 bases, and 5 bases stayed unmatched. The CDR3 runs to 13 residues. Germline lookup yields CDR1 GTSNPN and CDR2 SVGIG (reference sequence). This CDR3 is CAWRDRAREKLFF. In nucleotides, the CDR3 is TGTGCCTGGAGGGACAGGGCGAGGGAAAAACTGTTTTTT.

This clone was detected only once. The V gene is TRBV29-1, the J gene TRBJ2-5; 11 nucleotides line up with TRBD2. Germline trimming cut 5 bases from V and 1 base from J; bases unmatched to any gene: 3. CDR3 length equals 14 residues. Germline assignment: CDR1 SQVTM and CDR2 ANQGSEA. The CDR3 here is CSVTSGGIQETQYF. CDR3 in DNA: TGCAGCGTTACTAGCGGGGGAATCCAAGAGACCCAGTACTTC.

This chain joins TRBV28 and TRBJ1-3, with D possibly being TRBD1 (6 bases). V lost 6 bases and J lost 0, with 18 bases in between. Germline-derived CDR1 and CDR2 are MDHEN and SYDVKM. This CDR3 has 17 amino acids. Written as DNA, the CDR3 is TGTGCCAGCAGAGGTTCCGGGACACTGAGCTCTGGAAACACCATATATTTT. This sequence encodes CASRGSGTLSSGNTIYF.

In its sample, this clone was seen once. The rearrangement joins TRBV11-2 to TRBJ2-5; unclear D gene. The CDR3 length is 12 residues. V shed 5 bases and J shed 5 bases, with 9 bases lying between them. The germline gives CDR1 SGHAT, CDR2 FQNNGV. The CDR3 nucleotides read TGTGCCAGCAGCCTCAACCGGGAGACCCAGTACTTC. Its protein product is CASSLNRETQYF.

The rearrangement uses TRBV5-6 and TRBJ1-6; the D is unclear. The germline V gene has CDR1 SGHDT and CDR2 YYEEEE. CDR3 size: 15 residues. The V gene lost 6 bases and the J gene lost 3 bases, with 13 bases spanning the gap. In nucleotides, the CDR3 is TGTGCCAGCATCAGACGATCAGACTATAATTCACCCCTCCACTTT. Its translation is CASIRRSDYNSPLHF.

The V and J genes are TRBV30 and TRBJ2-1, with D possibly being TRBD2 (6 bases). V was clipped by 2 bases and J by 1 base, with 18 bases between them. CDR1 and CDR2 (germline): GTSNPN, SVGIG (reference sequence). The CDR3 sequence is 17 residues long. CDR3 sequence (DNA): TGTGCCTGGAGTTCCGGCGCGGAGGGGAGGTCCTACAATGAGCAGTTCTTC. Translation gives CAWSSGAEGRSYNEQFF.

V is TRBV9 and J is TRBJ2-3; D is unclear. Germline V gene lookup returns CDR1 SGDLS and CDR2 YYNGEE. CDR3 length: 13 amino acids. V was pared by 2 bases and J by 0 bases, with 4 bases between. CDR3 in amino acids: CASSVDSTDTQYF. CDR3 sequence (DNA): TGTGCCAGCAGCGTCGACAGCACAGATACGCAGTATTTT.

V usage is TRBV14 and J usage is TRBJ2-5, with 10 nucleotides matching TRBD2. This CDR3 comprises 17 residues. The germline V gene has CDR1 SGHDN and CDR2 FVKESK. V lost 2 bases and J lost 5; bases outside the gene matches: 11. CDR3 sequence: CASSQTSSTSGPETQYF. The CDR3 coding sequence is TGTGCCAGCAGCCAAACATCCTCGACTAGCGGGCCGGAGACCCAGTACTTC.

The chain couples TRBV5-6 to TRBJ1-4; D possibly corresponds to TRBD1 (5 bases). This CDR3 spans 14 amino acids. The V gene's germline CDR1 is SGHDT and CDR2 YYEEEE. Trimming shortened V by 2 bases and J by 4 bases, and 9 bases separated the two germline ends. The CDR3 sequence is CASSFPGLNEKLFF. The CDR3, as DNA: TGTGCCAGCAGCTTCCCGGGACTTAATGAAAAACTGTTTTTT.

The J gene is TRBJ2-3, the V gene TRBV28; D remains ambiguous. V lost 6 bases, J lost 6 bases, and 10 bases lay in between. Germline values: CDR1 MDHEN, CDR2 SYDVKM. The CDR3 totals 12 residues. CDR3 coding DNA: TGTGCCAGCAGCAACCCCCTTGATACGCAGTATTTT. Amino acids: CASSNPLDTQYF.

This chain joins TRBV7-2 and TRBJ2-1; 12 nucleotides agree with TRBD2. Germline CDR1 reads SGHTA; CDR2 reads FQGNSA. The V gene end was trimmed by 3 bases and the J gene end by 6 bases; junction bases not matched to a gene: 0. The CDR3 loop spans 14 amino acids. The CDR3 loop reads CASSLGLAGNEQFF. CDR3 nucleotides: TGTGCCAGCAGCTTGGGACTAGCGGGCAATGAGCAGTTCTTC.

V gene TRBV5-1 combines with J gene TRBJ2-3; 8 bases are a match to TRBD1. The CDR3 length is 16 residues. V was pared by 3 bases and J by 1 base, with 7 bases of the junction left unmatched. From germline, CDR1 is SGHRS and CDR2 YFSETQ. This chain's CDR3 is CASSSGQAMGTDTQYF. DNA for the CDR3: TGCGCCAGCAGCTCGGGACAGGCCATGGGCACAGATACGCAGTATTTT.

The CDR3 nucleotides read TGTGCCAGCAGCTTATTTGTGGCGAACTCTGGAAACACCATATATTTT. This encodes CASSLFVANSGNTIYF. V gene TRBV7-2 combines with J gene TRBJ1-3; D not certain. The CDR3 totals 16 residues. Germline CDR1 is SGHTA and CDR2 is FQGNSA. With 2 bases removed from V and 0 bases from J, the gap between germline ends came to 11 bases.